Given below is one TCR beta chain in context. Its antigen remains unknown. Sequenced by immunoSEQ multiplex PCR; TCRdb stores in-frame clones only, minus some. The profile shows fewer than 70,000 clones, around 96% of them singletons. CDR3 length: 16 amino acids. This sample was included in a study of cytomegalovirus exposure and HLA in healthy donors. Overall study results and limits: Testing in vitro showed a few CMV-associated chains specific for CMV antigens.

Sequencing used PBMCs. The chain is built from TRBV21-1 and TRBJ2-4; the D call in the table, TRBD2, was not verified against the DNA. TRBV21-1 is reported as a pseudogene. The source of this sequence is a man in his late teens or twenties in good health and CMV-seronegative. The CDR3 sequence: CASRLAGGPAKNIQYF. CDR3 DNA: TGTGCCAGCAGACTAGCGGGAGGGCCAGCCAAAAACATTCAGTACTTC.